Detailed here is one TCR beta chain. The sample is drawn from a study of blood T cell repertoires in COVID-19. Study summary: Sites in the United States, Italy and Spain provided acute and convalescent COVID-19 samples. The analysed material was cDNA or gDNA that came from T cells, B-cell-depleted T cells, or PBMCs.

J gave up 0 bases and V 2 bases, and 3 bases lay outside the gene matches. The CDR3 contains 16 residues. Germline V gives CDR1 LNHDA, CDR2 SQIVND (reference sequence). In the study's own analysis: Researchers report that nucleated cell counts were estimated from reference gene primer amplification. The table came from immunoSEQ multiplex PCR; TCRdb's copy has only in-frame clones and leaves some out. The DNA gave D and trimming, while V, J and clone size come from that table. The data hold 86,000 or so clones, with roughly four fifths observed a single time. Sequencing was performed on peripheral blood. The receptor was isolated from a woman aged 80 or over with acute or convalescent COVID-19. The chain is built from TRBV19 and TRBJ2-3; TRBD2 aligns across 9 bases. For the CDR3, the DNA is TGTGCCAGTAGTATATGGACTAGCGCGAGCACAGATACGCAGTATTTT. This gives the protein CASSIWTSASTDTQYF.